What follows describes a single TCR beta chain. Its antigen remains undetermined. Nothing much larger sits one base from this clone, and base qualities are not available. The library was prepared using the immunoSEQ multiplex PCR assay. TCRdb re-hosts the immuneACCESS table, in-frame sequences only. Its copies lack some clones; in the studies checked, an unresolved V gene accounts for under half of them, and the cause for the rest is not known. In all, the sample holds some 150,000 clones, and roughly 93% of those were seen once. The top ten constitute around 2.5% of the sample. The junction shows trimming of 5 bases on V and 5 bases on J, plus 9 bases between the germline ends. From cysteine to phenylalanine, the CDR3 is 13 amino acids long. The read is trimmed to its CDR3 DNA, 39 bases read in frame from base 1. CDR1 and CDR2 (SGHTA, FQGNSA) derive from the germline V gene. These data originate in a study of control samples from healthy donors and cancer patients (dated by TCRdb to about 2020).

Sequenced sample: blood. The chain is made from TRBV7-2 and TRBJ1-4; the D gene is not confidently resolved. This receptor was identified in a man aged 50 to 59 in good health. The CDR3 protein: CASSPRLNEKLFF. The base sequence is TGTGCCAGCAGCCCGAGGTTAAATGAAAAACTGTTTTTT.